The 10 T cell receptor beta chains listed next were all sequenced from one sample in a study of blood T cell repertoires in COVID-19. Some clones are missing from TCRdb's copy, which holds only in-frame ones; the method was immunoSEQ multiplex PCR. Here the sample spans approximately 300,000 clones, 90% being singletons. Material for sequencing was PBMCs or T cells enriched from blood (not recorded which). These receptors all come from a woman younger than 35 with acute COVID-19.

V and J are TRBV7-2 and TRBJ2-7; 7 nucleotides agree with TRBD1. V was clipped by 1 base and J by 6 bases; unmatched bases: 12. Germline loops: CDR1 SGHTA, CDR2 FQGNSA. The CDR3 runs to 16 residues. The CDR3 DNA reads TGTGCCAGCAGCTTAGTTTTAGCAGGGGGAACTGGCGAGCAGTACTTC. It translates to CASSLVLAGGTGEQYF.

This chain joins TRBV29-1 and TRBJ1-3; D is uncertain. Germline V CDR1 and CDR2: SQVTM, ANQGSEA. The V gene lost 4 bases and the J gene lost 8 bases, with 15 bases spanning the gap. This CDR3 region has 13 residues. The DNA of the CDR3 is TGCAGCGTTGCCGGGCGCCAGCGGGACACCATATATTTT. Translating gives CSVAGRQRDTIYF. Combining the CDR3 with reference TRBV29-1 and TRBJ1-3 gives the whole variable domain SAVISQKPSRDICQRGTSLTIQCQVDSQVTMMFWYRQQPGQSLTLIATANQGSEATYESGFVIDKFPISRPNLTFSTLTVSNMSPEDSSIYLCSVAGRQRDTIYFGEGSWLTVV.

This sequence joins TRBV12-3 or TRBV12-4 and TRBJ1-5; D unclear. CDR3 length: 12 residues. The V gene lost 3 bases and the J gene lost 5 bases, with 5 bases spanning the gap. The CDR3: CASSFSDQPQHF. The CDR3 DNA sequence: TGTGCCAGCAGTTTTTCGGATCAGCCCCAGCATTTT.

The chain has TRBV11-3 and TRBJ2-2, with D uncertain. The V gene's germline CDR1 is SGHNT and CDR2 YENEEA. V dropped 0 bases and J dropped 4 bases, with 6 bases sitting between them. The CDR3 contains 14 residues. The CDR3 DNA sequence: TGTGCCAGCAGCTTAGAGGCAGTCACCGGGGAGCTGTTTTTT. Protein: CASSLEAVTGELFF.

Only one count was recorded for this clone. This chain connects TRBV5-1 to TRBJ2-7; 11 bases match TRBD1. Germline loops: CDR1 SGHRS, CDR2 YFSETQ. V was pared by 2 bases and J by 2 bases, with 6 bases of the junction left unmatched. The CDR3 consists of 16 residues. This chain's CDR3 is CASSFFPGQGAYEQYF. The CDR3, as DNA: TGCGCCAGCAGCTTCTTTCCGGGACAGGGGGCCTACGAGCAGTACTTC.

The CDR3 is CASSLVVRGDTQYF. The CDR3 DNA reads TGTGCCAGCAGCTTAGTGGTCAGGGGAGATACGCAGTATTTT. The chain recombines TRBV11-2 with TRBJ2-3, with D possibly matching TRBD1 (6 bases). With 1 base removed from V and 5 bases from J, the gap between germline ends came to 10 bases. The germline gives CDR1 SGHAT, CDR2 FQNNGV. This CDR3 spans 14 amino acids.

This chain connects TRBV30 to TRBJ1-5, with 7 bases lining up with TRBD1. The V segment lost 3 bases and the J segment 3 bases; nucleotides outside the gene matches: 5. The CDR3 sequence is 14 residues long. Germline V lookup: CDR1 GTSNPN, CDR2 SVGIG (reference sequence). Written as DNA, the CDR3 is TGTGCCTGGAGCGAGACAGGGTACAATCAGCCCCAGCATTTT. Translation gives CAWSETGYNQPQHF.

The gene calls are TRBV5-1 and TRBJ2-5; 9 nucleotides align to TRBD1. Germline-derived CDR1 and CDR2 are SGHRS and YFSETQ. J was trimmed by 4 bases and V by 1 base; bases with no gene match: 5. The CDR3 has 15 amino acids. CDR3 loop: CASSLNRGRRETQYF. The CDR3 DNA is TGCGCCAGCAGCTTGAACAGGGGGCGGCGAGAGACCCAGTACTTC. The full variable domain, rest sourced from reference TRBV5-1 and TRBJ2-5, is KAGVTQTPRYLIKTRGQQVTLSCSPISGHRSVSWYQQTPGQGLQFLFEYFSETQRNKGNFPGRFSGRQFSNSRSEMNVSTLELGDSALYLCASSLNRGRRETQYFGPGTRLLVL.

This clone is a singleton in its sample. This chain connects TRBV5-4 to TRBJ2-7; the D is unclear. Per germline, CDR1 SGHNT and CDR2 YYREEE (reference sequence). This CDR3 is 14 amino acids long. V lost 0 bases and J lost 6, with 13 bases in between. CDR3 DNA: TGTGCCAGCAGCTTGGACTACTCAACGGGCGAGCAGTACTTC. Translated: CASSLDYSTGEQYF.

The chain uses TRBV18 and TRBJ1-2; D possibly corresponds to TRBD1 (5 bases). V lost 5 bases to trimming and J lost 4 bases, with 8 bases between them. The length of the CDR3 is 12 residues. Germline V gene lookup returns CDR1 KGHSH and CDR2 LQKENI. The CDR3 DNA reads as TGTGCCAGCTCAGCAGGGCTCTATGGCTACACCTTC. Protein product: CASSAGLYGYTF.